The count of the clone carrying this TCR beta chain is one. This specimen belongs to a study of shared clonotypes between healthy human individuals. How the authors handled the data: Junction-only immunoSEQ data arrived without quality scores, meaning filtering differed. Generated by immunoSEQ multiplex PCR, the TCRdb table keeps only in-frame clones and is missing some. The V and J calls and clone size were taken over from that table, and D and trimming were inferred from the DNA. The sample lists about 770,000 clones, 55% to 80% occurring once. Trimming cost V 5 bases and J 2 bases; bases outside gene matches: 12. The CDR3 loop spans 17 amino acids. Germline CDR1 reads SGHAT; CDR2 reads FQDESV (reference sequence).

The chain uses TRBV11-1 and TRBJ1-5, with 7 bases fitting TRBD1. The sample consisted of memory CD4+ T cells sorted from blood. Documented subset: CD45RA-negative fraction. This sequence was found in a woman aged 25 to 45 in good health. CDR3 in DNA: TGTGCCAGCAGCACCCGACAGGGCAAATCGGGCAATCAGCCCCAGCATTTT. Its translation is CASSTRQGKSGNQPQHF.